This T cell receptor (beta chain) was obtained from a study of T cell repertoires and HLA-DP antigens. Background on the study: The donors, ranging 18-to-29 to 60-to-69 years, included a couple of males and one female. Whole-study findings and limits: Naive and memory CD4+ repertoires were not analysed separately. Clones undetected before culture averaged about 35% against one allele and around 50% against the other.

Amplification used primers for 54 TRBV and 13 TRBJ segments. Some clones are missing from TCRdb's copy, which holds only in-frame ones; the method was immunoSEQ multiplex PCR. Of fewer than 95,000 clones listed, 86% are singletons. About this clone: Antigen: not known.

The CDR3 sequence is 11 residues long. CDR1 and CDR2 from the germline V gene are GTSNPN and SVGIG (reference sequence). This sequence originates from a man aged 45-60 years in good health and CMV-seronegative. The chain is built from TRBV30 and TRBJ1-1; D is perhaps TRBD1 (5 bases). Sequencing was carried out using CD4+ T cells from PBMCs. For the CDR3, the DNA is TGTGGGTTGGGGGAGAACACTGAAGCTTTCTTT. Translated, it gives CGLGENTEAFF.